This T cell receptor (beta chain) was retrieved from a study of CD8 T cells in Susac syndrome. Whole-study results and caveats: As the study acknowledged, the number of individuals who were part of its TCR sequencing and HLA analysis was relatively small.

With random hexamers, 0.5 to 1 ug RNA was reverse transcribed. Amplification of TCR beta CDR3 used immunoSEQ multiplex PCR across 54 Vbeta and 13 Jbeta. TCRdb re-called the immunoSEQ multiplex PCR reads through MiXCR, storing one row per CDR3 protein. The sample records approximately 110,000 distinct CDR3 sequences, 90% to 95% being singletons. Control patients had untreated stable or active relapsing-remitting multiple sclerosis by revised McDonald criteria. Of note for this clonotype: The antigen remains undetermined.

The junction had 7 bases not matched to a gene; V was cut back by 1 base and J by 2 bases. Per germline, CDR1 MGHRA and CDR2 YSYEKL. This CDR3 contains 17 residues. The material sequenced was CD8+ T cells from PBMCs. This TCR came from a human donor with multiple sclerosis. The chain employs TRBV4-1 and TRBJ2-3; 9 nucleotides line up with TRBD2. CDR3 coding DNA: TGCGCCAGCAGCCAAGGATGGGCGGGAGGGGTCACAGATACGCAGTATTTT. Protein: CASSQGWAGGVTDTQYF.